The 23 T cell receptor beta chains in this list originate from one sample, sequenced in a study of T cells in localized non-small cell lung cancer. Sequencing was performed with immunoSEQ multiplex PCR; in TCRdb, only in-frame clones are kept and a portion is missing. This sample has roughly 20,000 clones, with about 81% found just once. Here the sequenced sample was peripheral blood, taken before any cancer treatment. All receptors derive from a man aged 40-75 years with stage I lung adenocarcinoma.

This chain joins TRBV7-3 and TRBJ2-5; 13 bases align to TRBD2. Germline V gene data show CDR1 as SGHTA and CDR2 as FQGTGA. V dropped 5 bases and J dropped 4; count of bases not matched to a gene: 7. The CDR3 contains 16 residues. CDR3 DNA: TGTGCCAGCAGCCCCCGGACTAGCGGGAGCAGAGAGACCCAGTACTTC. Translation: CASSPRTSGSRETQYF.

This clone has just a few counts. The CDR3 DNA is TGTGCCAGCAGCTCAGGGGTCCGGGGCACCTCTGAGCAGTTCTTC. It translates to CASSSGVRGTSEQFF. The rearrangement joins TRBV7-9 to TRBJ2-1, with a tentative D call TRBD1 (6 bases). CDR3 length: 15 amino acids. V lost 4 bases and J lost 9, with 19 bases in between. CDR1 SEHNR and CDR2 FQNEAQ come from the germline V gene (reference sequence).

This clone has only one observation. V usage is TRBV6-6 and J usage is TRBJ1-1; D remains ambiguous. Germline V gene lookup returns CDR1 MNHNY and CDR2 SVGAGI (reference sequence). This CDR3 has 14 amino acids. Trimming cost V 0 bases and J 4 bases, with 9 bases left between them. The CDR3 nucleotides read TGTGCCAGCAGTTACTCGAGAGGATTCACTGAAGCTTTCTTT. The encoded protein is CASSYSRGFTEAFF.

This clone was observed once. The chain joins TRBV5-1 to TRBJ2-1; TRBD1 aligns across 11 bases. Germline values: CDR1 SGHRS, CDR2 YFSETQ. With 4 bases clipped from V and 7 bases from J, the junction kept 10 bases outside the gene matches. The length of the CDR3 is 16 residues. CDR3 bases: TGCGCCAGCAGCAAGCTGGGACAGGGGGAAGGTAATGAGCAGTTCTTC. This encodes CASSKLGQGEGNEQFF. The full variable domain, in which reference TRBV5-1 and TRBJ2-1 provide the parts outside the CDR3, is KAGVTQTPRYLIKTRGQQVTLSCSPISGHRSVSWYQQTPGQGLQFLFEYFSETQRNKGNFPGRFSGRQFSNSRSEMNVSTLELGDSALYLCASSKLGQGEGNEQFFGPGTRLTVL.

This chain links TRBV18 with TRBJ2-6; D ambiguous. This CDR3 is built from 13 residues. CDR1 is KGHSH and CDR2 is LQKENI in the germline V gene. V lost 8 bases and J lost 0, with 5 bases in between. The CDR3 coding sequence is TGTGCCAGCCTAAGCTCTGGGGCCAACGTCCTGACTTTC. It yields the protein CASLSSGANVLTF.

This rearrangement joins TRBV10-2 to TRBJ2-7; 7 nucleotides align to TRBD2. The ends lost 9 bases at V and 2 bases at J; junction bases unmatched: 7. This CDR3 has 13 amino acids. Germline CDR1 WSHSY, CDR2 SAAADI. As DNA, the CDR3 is TGCGCCAGTACCATAGCGGGCGCCTACGAGCAGTACTTC. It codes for CASTIAGAYEQYF.

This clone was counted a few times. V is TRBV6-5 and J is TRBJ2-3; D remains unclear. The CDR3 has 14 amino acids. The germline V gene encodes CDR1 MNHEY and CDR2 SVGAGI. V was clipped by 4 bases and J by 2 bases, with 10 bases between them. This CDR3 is CASSFDPITDTQYF. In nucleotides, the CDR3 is TGTGCCAGCAGTTTCGACCCAATCACAGATACGCAGTATTTT.

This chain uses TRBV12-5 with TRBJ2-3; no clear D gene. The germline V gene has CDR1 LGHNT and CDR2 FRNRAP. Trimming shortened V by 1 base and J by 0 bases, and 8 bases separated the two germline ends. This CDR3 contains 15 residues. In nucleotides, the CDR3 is TGTGCTAGTGGTTTGGAATGTCAAAGCACAGATACGCAGTATTTT. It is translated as CASGLECQSTDTQYF.

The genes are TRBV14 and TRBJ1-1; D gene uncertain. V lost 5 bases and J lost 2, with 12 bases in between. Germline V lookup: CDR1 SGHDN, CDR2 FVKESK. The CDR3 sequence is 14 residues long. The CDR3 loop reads CASSGRTRNTEAFF. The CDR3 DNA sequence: TGTGCCAGCAGCGGCCGTACACGCAACACTGAAGCTTTCTTT.

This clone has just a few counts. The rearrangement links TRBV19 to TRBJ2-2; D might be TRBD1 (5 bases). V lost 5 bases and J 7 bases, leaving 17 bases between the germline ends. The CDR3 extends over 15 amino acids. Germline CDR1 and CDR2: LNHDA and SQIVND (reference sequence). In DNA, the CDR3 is TGTGCCAGTAGTGATTGGGATAGAACAGGCGGGGAGCTGTTTTTT. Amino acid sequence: CASSDWDRTGGELFF.

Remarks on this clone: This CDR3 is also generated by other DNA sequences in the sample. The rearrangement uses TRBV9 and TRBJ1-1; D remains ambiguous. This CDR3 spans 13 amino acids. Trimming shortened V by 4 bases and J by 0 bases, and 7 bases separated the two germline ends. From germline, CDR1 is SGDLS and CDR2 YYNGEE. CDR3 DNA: TGTGCCAGCAGCAAGGCGGTGAACACTGAAGCTTTCTTT. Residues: CASSKAVNTEAFF.

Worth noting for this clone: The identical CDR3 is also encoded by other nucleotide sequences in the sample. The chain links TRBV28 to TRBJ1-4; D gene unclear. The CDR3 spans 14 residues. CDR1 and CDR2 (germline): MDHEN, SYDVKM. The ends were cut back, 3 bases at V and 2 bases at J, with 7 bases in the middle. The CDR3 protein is CASSLTDTNEKLFF. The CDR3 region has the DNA TGTGCCAGCAGTTTGACCGACACTAATGAAAAACTGTTTTTT.

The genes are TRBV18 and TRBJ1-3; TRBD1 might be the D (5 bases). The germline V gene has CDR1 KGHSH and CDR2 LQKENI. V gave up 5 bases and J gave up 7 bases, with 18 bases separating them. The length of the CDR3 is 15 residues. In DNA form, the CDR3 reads TGTGCCAGCTCAACTGACCGGGACTTCAAGAACACCATATATTTT. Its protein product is CASSTDRDFKNTIYF. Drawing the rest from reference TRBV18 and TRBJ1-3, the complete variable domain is NAGVMQNPRHLVRRRGQEARLRCSPMKGHSHVYWYRQLPEEGLKFMVYLQKENIIDESGMPKERFSAEFPKEGPSILRIQQVVRGDSAAYFCASSTDRDFKNTIYFGEGSWLTVV.

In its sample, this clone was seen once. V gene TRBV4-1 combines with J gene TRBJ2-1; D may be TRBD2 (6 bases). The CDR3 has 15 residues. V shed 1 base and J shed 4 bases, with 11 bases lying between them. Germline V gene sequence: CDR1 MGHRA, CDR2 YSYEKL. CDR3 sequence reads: CASSQAGVFYNEQFF. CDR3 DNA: TGCGCCAGCAGCCAAGCGGGGGTCTTTTACAATGAGCAGTTCTTC.

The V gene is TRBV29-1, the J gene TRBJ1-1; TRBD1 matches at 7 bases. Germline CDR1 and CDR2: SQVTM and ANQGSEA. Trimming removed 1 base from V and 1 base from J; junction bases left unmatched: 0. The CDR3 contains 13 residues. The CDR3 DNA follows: TGCAGCGTTGAAGGACAGGGGAACACTGAAGCTTTCTTT. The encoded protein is CSVEGQGNTEAFF.

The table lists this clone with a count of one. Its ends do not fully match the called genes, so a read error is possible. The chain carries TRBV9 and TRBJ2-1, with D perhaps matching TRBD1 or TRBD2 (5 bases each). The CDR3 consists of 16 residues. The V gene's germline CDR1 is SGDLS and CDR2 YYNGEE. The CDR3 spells CASSVVWGMSFNEQFF. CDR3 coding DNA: TGTGCCAGCAGCGTAGTTTGGGGGATGTCCTTCAATGAGCAGTTCTTC.

The CDR3 spells CASSEFLRKLEQYF. CDR3 nucleotide sequence: TGTGCCAGCAGTGAATTCTTGCGGAAACTCGAGCAGTACTTC. The V gene is TRBV25-1, the J gene TRBJ2-7; D is unresolved. Per germline, CDR1 MGHDK and CDR2 SYGVNS. CDR3 length: 14 amino acids. V lost 1 base and J 6 bases, leaving 13 bases between the germline ends.

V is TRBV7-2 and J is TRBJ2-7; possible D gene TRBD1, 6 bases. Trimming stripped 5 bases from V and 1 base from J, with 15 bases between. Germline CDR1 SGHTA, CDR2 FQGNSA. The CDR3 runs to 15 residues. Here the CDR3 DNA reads TGTGCCAGCAGCCGTAACAGGGATCCTTCCTACGAGCAGTACTTC. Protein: CASSRNRDPSYEQYF.

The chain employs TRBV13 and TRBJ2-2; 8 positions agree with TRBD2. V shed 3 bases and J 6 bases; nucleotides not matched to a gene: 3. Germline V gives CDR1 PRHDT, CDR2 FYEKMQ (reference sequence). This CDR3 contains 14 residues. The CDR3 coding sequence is TGTGCCAGCAGCTTCAGACTAGCGTCCGGGGAGCTGTTTTTT. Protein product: CASSFRLASGELFF.

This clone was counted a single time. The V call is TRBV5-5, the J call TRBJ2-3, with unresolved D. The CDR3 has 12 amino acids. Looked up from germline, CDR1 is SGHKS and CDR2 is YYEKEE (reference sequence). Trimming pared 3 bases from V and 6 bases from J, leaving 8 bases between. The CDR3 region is CASSWLGDTQYF. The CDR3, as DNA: TGTGCCAGCAGCTGGCTTGGGGATACGCAGTATTTT. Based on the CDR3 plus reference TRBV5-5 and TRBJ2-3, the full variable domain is DAGVTQSPTHLIKTRGQQVTLRCSPISGHKSVSWYQQVLGQGPQFIFQYYEKEERGRGNFPDRFSARQFPNYSSELNVNALLLGDSALYLCASSWLGDTQYFGPGTRLTVL.

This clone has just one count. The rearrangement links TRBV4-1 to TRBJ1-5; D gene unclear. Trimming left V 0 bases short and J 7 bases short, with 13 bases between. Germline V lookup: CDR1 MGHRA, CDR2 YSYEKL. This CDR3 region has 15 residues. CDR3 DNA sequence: TGCGCCAGCAGCCAAGATGAGGGCTCCTCGCAGCCCCAGCATTTT. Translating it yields CASSQDEGSSQPQHF.

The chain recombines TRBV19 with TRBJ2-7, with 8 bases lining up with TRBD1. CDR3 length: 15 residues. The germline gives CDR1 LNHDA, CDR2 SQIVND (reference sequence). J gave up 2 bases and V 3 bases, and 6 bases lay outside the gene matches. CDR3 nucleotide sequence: TGTGCCAGTAGTATGGATGACAGGGGAACCTACGAGCAGTACTTC. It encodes CASSMDDRGTYEQYF.

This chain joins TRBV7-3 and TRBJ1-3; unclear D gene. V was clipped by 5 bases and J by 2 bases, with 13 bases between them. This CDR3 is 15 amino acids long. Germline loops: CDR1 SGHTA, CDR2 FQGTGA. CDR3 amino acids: CASSLRASPGNTIYF. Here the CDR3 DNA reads TGTGCCAGCAGCCTACGGGCTTCCCCTGGAAACACCATATATTTT.